The clone carrying this T cell receptor (beta chain) was recorded only once. The data were obtained in a study of blood T cell repertoires in COVID-19. About the study: Samples representing acute and convalescent COVID-19 were sourced from the United States, Italy and Spain. T cells, B-cell-depleted T cells, or PBMCs provided the cDNA or gDNA that served as material.

In the study's own analysis: Reference gene primers were amplified, and this amplification served to estimate nucleated cell counts. Method: immunoSEQ multiplex PCR; TCRdb's copy keeps in-frame clones and lacks some. The V and J calls and clone size are taken from that table; D and trimming were inferred from the DNA. The sample holds 35,000 to 45,000 clones, approximately 85% seen once. This clonotype originated in a human donor in a cohort sampled during active COVID-19. The material sequenced was peripheral blood.

CDR3 sequence reads: CASSPDRFNEKLFF. DNA for the CDR3: TGTGCCAGCAGTCCGGACAGGTTTAATGAAAAACTGTTTTTT. V and J are TRBV6-5 and TRBJ1-4; 7 positions match TRBD1. The CDR3 has 14 amino acids. Looked up from germline, CDR1 is MNHEY and CDR2 is SVGAGI. The junction had 4 bases not matched to a gene; V was cut back by 5 bases and J by 4 bases.